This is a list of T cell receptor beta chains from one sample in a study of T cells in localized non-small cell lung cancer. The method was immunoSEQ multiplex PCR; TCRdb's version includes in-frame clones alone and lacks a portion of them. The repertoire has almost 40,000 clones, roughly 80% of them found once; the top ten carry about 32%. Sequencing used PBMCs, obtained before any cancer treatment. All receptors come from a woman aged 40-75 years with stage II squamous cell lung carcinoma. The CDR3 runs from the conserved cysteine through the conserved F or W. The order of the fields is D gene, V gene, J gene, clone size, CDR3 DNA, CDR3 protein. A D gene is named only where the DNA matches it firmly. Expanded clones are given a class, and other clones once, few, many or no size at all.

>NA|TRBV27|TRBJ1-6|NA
TGTGCCAGCAGTCCGCTAAGGCCACAAGCAACCCTCCACTTT
CASSPLRPQATLHF
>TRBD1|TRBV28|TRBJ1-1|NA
TGTGCCAGCACTCAAGGACAGGGAGGATTCGAAGCTTTCTTT
CASTQGQGGFEAFF
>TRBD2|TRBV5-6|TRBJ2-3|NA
TGTGCCAGCAGCCACCCGACTAGCGGGGGCACAGATACGCAGTATTTT
CASSHPTSGGTDTQYF
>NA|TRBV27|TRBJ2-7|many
TGTGCCAGCAGTTTATCCAGCAACTACGAGCAGTACTTC
CASSLSSNYEQYF
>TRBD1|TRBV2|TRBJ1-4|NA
TGTGCCAGCAGGAGGGGGCGGGATGAAAAACTGTTTTTT
CASRRGRDEKLFF
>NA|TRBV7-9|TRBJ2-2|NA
TGTGCCAGCAGCTCCCGTCTGCGGGATAACACCGGGGAGCTGTTTTTT
CASSSRLRDNTGELFF
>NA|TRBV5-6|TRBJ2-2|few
TGTGCCAGCAGCCCCCTTACGGGGTCGAACACCGGGGAGCTGTTTTTT
CASSPLTGSNTGELFF
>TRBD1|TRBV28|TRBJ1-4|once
TGTGCCAGCAGACTGACAGGGGAGAATGAAAAACTGTTTTTT
CASRLTGENEKLFF
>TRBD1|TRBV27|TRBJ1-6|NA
TGTGCCAGCAGCCCTATCGATCTGGGAGGACAGGCCAATTCACCCCTCCACTTT
CASSPIDLGGQANSPLHF
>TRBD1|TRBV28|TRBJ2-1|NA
TGTGCCAGCAGCCCCCCGGGACAGTACAATGAGCAGTTCTTC
CASSPPGQYNEQFF
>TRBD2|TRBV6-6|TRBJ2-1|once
TGTGCCGGACGTCCGGGTGGGACGGGAGGGCCATCTGAGCAGTTCTTC
CAGRPGGTGGPSEQFF
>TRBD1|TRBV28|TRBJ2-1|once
TGTGCCAGCCGACAGGGGCTTCCCGACAATGAGCAGTTCTTC
CASRQGLPDNEQFF
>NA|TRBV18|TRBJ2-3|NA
TGTGCCAGCTCACCAATTCCAGCTAATACGCAGTATTTT
CASSPIPANTQYF
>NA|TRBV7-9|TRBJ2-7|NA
TGTGCCAGCAGCTTAATTTTTGACGAGCAGTACTTC
CASSLIFDEQYF
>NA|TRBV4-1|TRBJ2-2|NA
TGCGCCAGCAGCCAAGATAGGGCAGCCTACACCGGGGAGCTGTTTTTT
CASSQDRAAYTGELFF
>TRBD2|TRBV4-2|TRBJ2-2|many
TGTGCCAGCAGCCAAGAAGCCGGGACTAGCACCGGGGAGCTGTTTTTT
CASSQEAGTSTGELFF
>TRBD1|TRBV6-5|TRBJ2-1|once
TGTGCCAGCAGTTGGACAGGGGAAGGCTACAATGAGCAGTTCTTC
CASSWTGEGYNEQFF
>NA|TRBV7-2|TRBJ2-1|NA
TGTGCCAGCGCCCAAAGTGGCGGGTCCTACAATGAGCAGTTCTTC
CASAQSGGSYNEQFF
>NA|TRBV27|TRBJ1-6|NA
TGTGCCAGCAAAGGTTCAGGGATTAATTCACCCCTCCACTTT
CASKGSGINSPLHF
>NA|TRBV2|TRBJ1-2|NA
TGTGCCAGCAGTGAAGGATTAACGGGTTATGGCTACACCTTC
CASSEGLTGYGYTF
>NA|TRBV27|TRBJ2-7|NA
TGTGCCAGCAGCCCCGGACAGAGCTCCTACGAGCAGTACTTC
CASSPGQSSYEQYF
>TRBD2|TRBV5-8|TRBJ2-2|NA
TGTGCCAGCAGCAGGACTAGCGGGAGGGTAACCGGGGAGCTGTTTTTT
CASSRTSGRVTGELFF
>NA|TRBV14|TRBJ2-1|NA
TGTGCCAGCAGCCCGGCTAGCCCGGGTTTGGTCCATGAGCAGTTCTTC
CASSPASPGLVHEQFF
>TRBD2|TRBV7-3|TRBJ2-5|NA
TGTGCCAGCAGCACTAGCGGGCTTCAAGAGACCCAGTACTTC
CASSTSGLQETQYF
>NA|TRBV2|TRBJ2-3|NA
TGTGCCAGCAGGGTACAAGGGACCTCCGGTTATACGCAGTATTTT
CASRVQGTSGYTQYF
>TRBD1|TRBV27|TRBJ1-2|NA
TGTGCCAGCAGTTCCGGGACAGGGAGTGGCTACACCTTC
CASSSGTGSGYTF
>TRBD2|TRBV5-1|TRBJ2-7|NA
TGCGCCAGCAGCTTGGGGCTAGCGGGAGGGCCGGGGTTTCACGAGCAGTACTTC
CASSLGLAGGPGFHEQYF
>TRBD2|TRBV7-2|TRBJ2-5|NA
TGTGCCAGCAGCTTAGGACTAGCGGACCAAGAGACCCAGTACTTC
CASSLGLADQETQYF
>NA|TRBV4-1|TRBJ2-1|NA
TGCGCCAGCAGCCAAGATGAAGACAGGACACAGTTCTTC
CASSQDEDRTQFF
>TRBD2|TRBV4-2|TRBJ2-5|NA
TGTGCCAGCAGCCAAGAACTAGCGGGGGGGAAAGAGACCCAGTACTTC
CASSQELAGGKETQYF
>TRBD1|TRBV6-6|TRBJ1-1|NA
TGTGCCAGCGGGGACAGGGAGCGAAGAAGGACTGAAGCTTTCTTT
CASGDRERRRTEAFF
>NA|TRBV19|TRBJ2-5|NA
TGTGCCAGTAGTCCCCCGGGACTGCAAGAGACCCAGTACTTC
CASSPPGLQETQYF
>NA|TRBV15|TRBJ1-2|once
TGTGCCACCAGCAAAGAGAAGGGGCAGGGGATGGGCTATGGCTACACCTTC
CATSKEKGQGMGYGYTF
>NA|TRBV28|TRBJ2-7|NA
TGTGCCAGCAGTTTGGCAGGTTGGTACGAGCAGTACTTC
CASSLAGWYEQYF
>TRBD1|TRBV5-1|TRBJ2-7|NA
TGCGCCAGCAGCTCCCCTCAGGGGGCCTACGAGCAGTACTTC
CASSSPQGAYEQYF
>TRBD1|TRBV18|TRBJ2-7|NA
TGTGCCAGCTCACCCGGGACAGGGGCCGACCACGAGCAGTACTTC
CASSPGTGADHEQYF
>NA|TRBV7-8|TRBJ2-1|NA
TGTGCCAGCAGCCCGGGACCCTACAATGAGCAGTTCTTC
CASSPGPYNEQFF
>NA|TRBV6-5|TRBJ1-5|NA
TGTGCCAGCAGCAGGGACGGTAGCAATCAGCCCCAGCATTTT
CASSRDGSNQPQHF
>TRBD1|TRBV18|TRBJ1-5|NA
TGTGCCAGCTCACCTTTCCGACAGGGCTACAATCAGCCCCAGCATTTT
CASSPFRQGYNQPQHF
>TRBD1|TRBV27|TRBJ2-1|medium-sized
TGTGCCAGCAGTTTCTCAGGGGGCGAGCAGTTCTTC
CASSFSGGEQFF
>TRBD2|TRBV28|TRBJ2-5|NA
TGTGCCAGCAGTTTAAGTGGACTAGCGGCCGGAGGGGAGACCCAGTACTTC
CASSLSGLAAGGETQYF
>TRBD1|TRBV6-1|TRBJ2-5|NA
TGTGCCAGCAGGAGACAGGGGGGAGAGACCCAGTACTTC
CASRRQGGETQYF
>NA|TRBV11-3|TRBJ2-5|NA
TGTGCCAGCAGCGGGTACCGCCAAGAGACCCAGTACTTC
CASSGYRQETQYF
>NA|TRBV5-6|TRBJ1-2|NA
TGTGCCAGCAGCTTTGCTACAGCGGGCGGAATGGCTGACACCTTC
CASSFATAGGMADTF
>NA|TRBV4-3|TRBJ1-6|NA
TGCGCCAGCAGCCAACAGAAGATTAATTCACCCCTCCACTTT
CASSQQKINSPLHF
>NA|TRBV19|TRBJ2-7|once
TGTGCCAGTAGTATCCGGGACTCATACGAGCAGTACTTC
CASSIRDSYEQYF
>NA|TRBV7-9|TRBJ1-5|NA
TGTGCCAGCACCAGAGGAGAGGGCAATCAGCCCCAGCATTTT
CASTRGEGNQPQHF
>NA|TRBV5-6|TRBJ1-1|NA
TGTGCCAGCAGCTTGGCCGGCGGGGTTACGAACACTGAAGCTTTCTTT
CASSLAGGVTNTEAFF
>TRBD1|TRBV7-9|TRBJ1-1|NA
TGTGCCAGCAGCTGGGGACAGGGGAGTACTGAAGCTTTCTTT
CASSWGQGSTEAFF
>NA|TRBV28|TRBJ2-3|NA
TGTGCCAGCGGGGGATTCCCCACAGATACGCAGTATTTT
CASGGFPTDTQYF